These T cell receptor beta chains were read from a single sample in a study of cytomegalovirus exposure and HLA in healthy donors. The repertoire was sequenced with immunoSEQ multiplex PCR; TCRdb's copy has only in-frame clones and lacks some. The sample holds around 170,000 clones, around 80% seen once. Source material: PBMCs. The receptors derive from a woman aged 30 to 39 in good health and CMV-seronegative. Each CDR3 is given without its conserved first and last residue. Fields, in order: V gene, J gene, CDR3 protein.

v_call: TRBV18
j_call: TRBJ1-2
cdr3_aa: ASSPPEGQIKGYT

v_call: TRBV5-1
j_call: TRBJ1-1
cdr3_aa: ASTSLRSNTEAF

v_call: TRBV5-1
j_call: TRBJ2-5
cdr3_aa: ASRSGKETQY

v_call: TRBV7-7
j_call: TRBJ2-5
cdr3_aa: ASSPRTVVQETQY

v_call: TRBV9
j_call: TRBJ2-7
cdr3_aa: ASSVAVGAHEQY

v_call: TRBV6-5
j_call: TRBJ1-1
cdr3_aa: ASSSGWTEAF

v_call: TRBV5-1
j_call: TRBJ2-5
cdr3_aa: ASSLASSGGTGGTQY

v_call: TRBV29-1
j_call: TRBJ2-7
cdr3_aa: SATGGGGSYEQY

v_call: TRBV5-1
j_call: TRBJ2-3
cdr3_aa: ASSQNPTDTQY

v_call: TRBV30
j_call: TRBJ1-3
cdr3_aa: AWSGQESIY

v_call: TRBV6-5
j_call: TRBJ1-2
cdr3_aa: ASSYSSRGRGYT

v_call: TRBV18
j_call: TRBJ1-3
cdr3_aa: ASSQSQGNTIY

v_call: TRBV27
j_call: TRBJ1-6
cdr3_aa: ASSLFGEGIRSPLH

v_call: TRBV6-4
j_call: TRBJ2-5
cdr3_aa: ASSEAGGPQETQY

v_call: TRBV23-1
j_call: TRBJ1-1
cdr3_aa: ASEITGGGFMNTEAF

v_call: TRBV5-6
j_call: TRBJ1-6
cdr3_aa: ASSPPLGGPYNSPLH

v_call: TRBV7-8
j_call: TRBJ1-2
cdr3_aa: ASSLDSSGTSGYT

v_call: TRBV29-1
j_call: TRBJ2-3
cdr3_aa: SVPGRSGGPSTDTQY

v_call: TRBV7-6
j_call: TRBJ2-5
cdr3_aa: ASSITGGEGQETQY

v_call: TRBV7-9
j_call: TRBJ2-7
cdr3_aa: ASSPRGNYEQY

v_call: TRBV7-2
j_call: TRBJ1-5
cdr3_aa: ASSLGQFNQPQH

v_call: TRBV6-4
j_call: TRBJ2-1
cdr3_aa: ASSANGLSSYNEQF

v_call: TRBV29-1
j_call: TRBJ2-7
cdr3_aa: SVEKIQYREQY

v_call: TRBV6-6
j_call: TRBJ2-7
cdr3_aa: ASSYSGQASYEQY

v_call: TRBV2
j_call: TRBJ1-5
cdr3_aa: ASSEEIGDRAGQPQH

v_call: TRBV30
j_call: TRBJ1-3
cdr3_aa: AWSGDRVLQGNTIY